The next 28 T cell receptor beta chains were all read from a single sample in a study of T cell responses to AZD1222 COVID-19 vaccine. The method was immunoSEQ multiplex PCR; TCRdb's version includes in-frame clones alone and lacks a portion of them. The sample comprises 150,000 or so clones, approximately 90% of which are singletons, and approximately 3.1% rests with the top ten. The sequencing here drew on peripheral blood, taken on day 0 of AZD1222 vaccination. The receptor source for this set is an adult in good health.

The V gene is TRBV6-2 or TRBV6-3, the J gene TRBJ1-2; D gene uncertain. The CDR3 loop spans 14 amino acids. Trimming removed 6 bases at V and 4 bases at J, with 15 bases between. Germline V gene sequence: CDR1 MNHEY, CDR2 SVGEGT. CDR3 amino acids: CASSPGGELYGYTF. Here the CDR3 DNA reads TGTGCCAGCAGCCCGGGAGGTGAACTCTATGGCTACACCTTC.

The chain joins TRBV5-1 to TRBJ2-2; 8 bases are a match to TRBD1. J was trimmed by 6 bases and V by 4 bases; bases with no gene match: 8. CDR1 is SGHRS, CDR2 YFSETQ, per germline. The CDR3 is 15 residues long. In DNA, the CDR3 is TGCGCCAGCAGCACCGGACAGGGTGGAGCCGGGGAGCTGTTTTTT. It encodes CASSTGQGGAGELFF. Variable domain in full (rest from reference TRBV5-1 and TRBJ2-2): KAGVTQTPRYLIKTRGQQVTLSCSPISGHRSVSWYQQTPGQGLQFLFEYFSETQRNKGNFPGRFSGRQFSNSRSEMNVSTLELGDSALYLCASSTGQGGAGELFFGEGSRLTVL.

CDR3 sequence reads: CASSPPGQRMNTEAFF. CDR3 nucleotides: TGTGCCAGCTCACCACCGGGACAGAGAATGAACACTGAAGCTTTCTTT. This chain joins TRBV18 and TRBJ1-1; 7 bases agree with TRBD1. The CDR3 totals 16 residues. From germline, CDR1 is KGHSH and CDR2 LQKENI. J lost 0 bases, V lost 0 bases, and 4 bases had no gene match.

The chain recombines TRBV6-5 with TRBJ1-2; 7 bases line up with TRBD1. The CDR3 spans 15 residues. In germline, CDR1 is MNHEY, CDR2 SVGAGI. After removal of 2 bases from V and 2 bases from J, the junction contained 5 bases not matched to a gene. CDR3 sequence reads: CASSYEGALNYGYTF. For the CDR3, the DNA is TGTGCCAGCAGTTACGAGGGGGCGTTGAACTATGGCTACACCTTC.

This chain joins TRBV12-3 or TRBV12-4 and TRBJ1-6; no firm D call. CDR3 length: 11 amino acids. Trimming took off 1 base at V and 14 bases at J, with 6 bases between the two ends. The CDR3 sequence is CASSLGRALHF. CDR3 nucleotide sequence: TGTGCCAGCAGTTTAGGAAGGGCCCTCCACTTT.

The CDR3: CASSRDRLNTGELFF. Written as DNA, the CDR3 is TGTGCCAGCAGCCGGGACAGACTAAACACCGGGGAGCTGTTTTTT. The genes are TRBV7-2 and TRBJ2-2; 7 positions match TRBD1. CDR1 and CDR2 from the germline V gene are SGHTA and FQGNSA. The CDR3 is 15 residues long. Trimming removed 5 bases from V and 2 bases from J; junction bases left unmatched: 5.

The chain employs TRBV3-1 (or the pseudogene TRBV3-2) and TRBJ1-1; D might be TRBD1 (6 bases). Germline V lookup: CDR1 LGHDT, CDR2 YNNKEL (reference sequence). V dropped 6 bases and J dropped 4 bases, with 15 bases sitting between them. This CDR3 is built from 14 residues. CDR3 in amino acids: CASRKGGGSTEAFF. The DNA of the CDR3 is TGTGCCAGCAGAAAAGGGGGAGGGAGCACTGAAGCTTTCTTT.

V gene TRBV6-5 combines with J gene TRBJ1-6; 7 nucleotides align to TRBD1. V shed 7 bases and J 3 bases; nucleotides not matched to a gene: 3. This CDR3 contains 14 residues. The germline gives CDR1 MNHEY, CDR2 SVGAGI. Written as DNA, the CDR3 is TGTGCCAGCAAGACAGGGAGCTATAATTCACCCCTCCACTTT. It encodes CASKTGSYNSPLHF.

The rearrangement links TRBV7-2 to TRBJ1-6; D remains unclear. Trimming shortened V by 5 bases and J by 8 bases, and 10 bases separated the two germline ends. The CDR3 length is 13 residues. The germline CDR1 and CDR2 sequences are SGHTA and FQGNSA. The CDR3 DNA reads TGTGCCAGCAGCCTCGACCTTTATTCACCCCTCCACTTT. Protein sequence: CASSLDLYSPLHF.

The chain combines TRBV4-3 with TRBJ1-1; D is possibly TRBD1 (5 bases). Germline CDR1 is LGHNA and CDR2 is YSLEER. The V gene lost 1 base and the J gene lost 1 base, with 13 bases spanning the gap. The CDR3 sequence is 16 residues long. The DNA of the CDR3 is TGCGCCAGCAGCCAAGTCCAAGGGGCGCGGAACACTGAAGCTTTCTTT. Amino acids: CASSQVQGARNTEAFF.

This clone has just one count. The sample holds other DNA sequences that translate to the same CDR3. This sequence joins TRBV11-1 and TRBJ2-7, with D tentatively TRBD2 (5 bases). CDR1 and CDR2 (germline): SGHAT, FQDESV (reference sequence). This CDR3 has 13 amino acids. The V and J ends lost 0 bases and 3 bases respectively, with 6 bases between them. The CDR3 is CASSLARDYEQYF. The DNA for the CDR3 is TGTGCCAGCAGCTTAGCGAGGGACTACGAGCAGTACTTC.

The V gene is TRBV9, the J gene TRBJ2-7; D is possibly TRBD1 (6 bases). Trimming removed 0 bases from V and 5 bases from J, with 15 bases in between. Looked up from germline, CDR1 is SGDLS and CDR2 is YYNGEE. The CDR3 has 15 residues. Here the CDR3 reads CASSVVTAGVDEQYF. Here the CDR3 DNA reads TGTGCCAGCAGCGTAGTCACGGCAGGGGTGGACGAGCAGTACTTC.

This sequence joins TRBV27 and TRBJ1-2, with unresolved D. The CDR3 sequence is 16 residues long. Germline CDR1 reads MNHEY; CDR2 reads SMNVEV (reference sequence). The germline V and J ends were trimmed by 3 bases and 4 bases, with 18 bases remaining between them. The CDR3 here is CASSLSSASSSYGYTF. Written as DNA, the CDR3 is TGTGCCAGCAGTTTGAGTTCGGCCAGTTCGAGCTATGGCTACACCTTC.

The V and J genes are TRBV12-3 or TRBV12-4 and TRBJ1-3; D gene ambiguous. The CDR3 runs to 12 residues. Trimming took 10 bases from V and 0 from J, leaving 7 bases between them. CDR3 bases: TGTGCCACCGCGGGCTCTGGAAACACCATATATTTT. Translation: CATAGSGNTIYF.

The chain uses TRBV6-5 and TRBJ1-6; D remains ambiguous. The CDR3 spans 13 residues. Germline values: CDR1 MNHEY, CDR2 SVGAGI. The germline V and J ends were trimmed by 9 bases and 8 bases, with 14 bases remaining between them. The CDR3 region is CASSLMADSPLHF. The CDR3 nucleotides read TGTGCCAGTTCCCTAATGGCGGATTCACCCCTCCACTTT.

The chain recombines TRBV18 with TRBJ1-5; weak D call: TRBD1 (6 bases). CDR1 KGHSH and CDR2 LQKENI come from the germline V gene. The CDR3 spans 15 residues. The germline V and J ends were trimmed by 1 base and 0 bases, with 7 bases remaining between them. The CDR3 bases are TGTGCCAGCTCACCACAGGGGGGTAGCAATCAGCCCCAGCATTTT. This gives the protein CASSPQGGSNQPQHF.

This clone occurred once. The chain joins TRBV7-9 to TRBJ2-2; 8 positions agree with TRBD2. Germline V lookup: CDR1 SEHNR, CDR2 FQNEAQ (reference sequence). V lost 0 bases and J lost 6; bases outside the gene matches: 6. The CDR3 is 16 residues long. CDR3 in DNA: TGTGCCAGCAGCTTAGCGCTAGCGGGCACCGCCGGGGAGCTGTTTTTT. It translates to CASSLALAGTAGELFF.

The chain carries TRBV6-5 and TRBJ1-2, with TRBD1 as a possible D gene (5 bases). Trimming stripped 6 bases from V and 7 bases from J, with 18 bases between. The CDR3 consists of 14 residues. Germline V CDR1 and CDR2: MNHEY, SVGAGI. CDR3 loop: CASRPTGGRRGYTF. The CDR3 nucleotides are TGTGCCAGCAGACCTACTGGGGGGAGACGTGGCTACACCTTC.

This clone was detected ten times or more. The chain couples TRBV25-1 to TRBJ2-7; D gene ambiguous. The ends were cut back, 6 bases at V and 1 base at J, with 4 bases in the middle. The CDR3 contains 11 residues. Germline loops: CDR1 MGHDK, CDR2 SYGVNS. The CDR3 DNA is TGTGCCAGCAGGGGGTCCTACGAGCAGTACTTC. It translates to CASRGSYEQYF.

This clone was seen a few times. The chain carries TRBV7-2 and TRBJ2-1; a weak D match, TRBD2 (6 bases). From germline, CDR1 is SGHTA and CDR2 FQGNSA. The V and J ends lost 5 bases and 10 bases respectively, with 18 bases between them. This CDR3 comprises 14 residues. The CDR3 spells CASSPGGGNGEQFF. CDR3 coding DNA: TGTGCCAGCAGCCCGGGTGGGGGGAACGGGGAGCAGTTCTTC.

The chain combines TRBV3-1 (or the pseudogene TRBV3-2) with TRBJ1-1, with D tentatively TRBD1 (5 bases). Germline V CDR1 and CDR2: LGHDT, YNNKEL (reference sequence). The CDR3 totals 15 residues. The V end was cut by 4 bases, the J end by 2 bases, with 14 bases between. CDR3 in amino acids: CASSPPGRINTEAFF. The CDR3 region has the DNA TGTGCCAGCAGCCCCCCGGGACGGATAAACACTGAAGCTTTCTTT.

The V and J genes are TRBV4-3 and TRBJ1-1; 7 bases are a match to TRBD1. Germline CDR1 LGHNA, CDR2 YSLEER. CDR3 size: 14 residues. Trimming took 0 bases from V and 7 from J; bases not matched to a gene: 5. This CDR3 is CASSQDSGGDEAFF. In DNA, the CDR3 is TGCGCCAGCAGCCAAGATTCAGGGGGGGATGAAGCTTTCTTT.

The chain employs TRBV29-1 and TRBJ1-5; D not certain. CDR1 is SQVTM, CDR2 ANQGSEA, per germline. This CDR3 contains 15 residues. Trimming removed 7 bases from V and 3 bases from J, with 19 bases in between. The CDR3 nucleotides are TGCAGCGCCCTCTCCGGCCCTGATAACAATCAGCCCCAGCATTTT. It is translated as CSALSGPDNNQPQHF.

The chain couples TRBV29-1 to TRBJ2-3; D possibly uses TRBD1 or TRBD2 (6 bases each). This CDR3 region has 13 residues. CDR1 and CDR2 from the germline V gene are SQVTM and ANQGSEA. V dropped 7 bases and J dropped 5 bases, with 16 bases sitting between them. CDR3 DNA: TGCAGCGCCACCCTAAGGGGGGAAGATACGCAGTATTTT. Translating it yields CSATLRGEDTQYF.

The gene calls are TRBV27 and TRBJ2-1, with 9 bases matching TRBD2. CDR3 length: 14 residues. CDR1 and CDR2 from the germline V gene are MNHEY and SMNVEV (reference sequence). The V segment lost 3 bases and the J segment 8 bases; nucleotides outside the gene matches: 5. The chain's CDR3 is CASSFSGGGYEQFF. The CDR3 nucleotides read TGTGCCAGCAGTTTTAGCGGGGGAGGGTATGAGCAGTTCTTC.

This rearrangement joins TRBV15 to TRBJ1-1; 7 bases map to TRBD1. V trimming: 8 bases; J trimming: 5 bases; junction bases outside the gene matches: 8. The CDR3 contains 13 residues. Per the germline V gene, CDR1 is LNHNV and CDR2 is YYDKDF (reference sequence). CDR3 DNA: TGTGCCACCGCGGGGACAGTGGATACTGAAGCTTTCTTT. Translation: CATAGTVDTEAFF. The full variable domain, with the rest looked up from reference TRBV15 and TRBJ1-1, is DAMVIQNPRYQVTQFGKPVTLSCSQTLNHNVMYWYQQKSSQAPKLLFHYYDKDFNNEADTPDNFQSRRPNTSFCFLDIRSPGLGDTAMYLCATAGTVDTEAFFGQGTRLTVV.

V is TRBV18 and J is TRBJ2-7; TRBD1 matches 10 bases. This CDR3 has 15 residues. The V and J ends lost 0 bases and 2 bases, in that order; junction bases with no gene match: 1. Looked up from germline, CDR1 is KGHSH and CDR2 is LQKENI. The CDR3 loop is CASSPPGQGTYEQYF. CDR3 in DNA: TGTGCCAGCTCACCACCGGGACAGGGGACCTACGAGCAGTACTTC. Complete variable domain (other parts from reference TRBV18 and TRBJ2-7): NAGVMQNPRHLVRRRGQEARLRCSPMKGHSHVYWYRQLPEEGLKFMVYLQKENIIDESGMPKERFSAEFPKEGPSILRIQQVVRGDSAAYFCASSPPGQGTYEQYFGPGTRLTVT.

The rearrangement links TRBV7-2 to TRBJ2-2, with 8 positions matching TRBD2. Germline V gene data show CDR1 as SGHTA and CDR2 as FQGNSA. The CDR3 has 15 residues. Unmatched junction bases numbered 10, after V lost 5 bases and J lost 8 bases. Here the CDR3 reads CASSPISGGLGELFF. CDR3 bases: TGTGCCAGCAGCCCCATTTCGGGGGGGCTAGGGGAGCTGTTTTTT.